The 27 T cell receptor beta chains in this list originate from one sample, sequenced in a study of blood T cell repertoires in COVID-19. TCRdb keeps only in-frame clones here, not all; method: immunoSEQ multiplex PCR. The top ten hold roughly 24% of the sample, which has roughly 170,000 clones, about nine tenths seen once. Sequencing was performed on peripheral blood. These receptors were collected from a man aged 60-69 years with acute or convalescent COVID-19.

The rearrangement uses TRBV7-3 and TRBJ1-1, with D tentatively TRBD1 (6 bases). The germline CDR1 and CDR2 sequences are SGHTA and FQGTGA. The CDR3 is 14 amino acids. Trimming pared 5 bases from V and 6 bases from J, leaving 16 bases between. The CDR3 DNA reads TGTGCCAGCAGCCCCCTTGGGGGCTCCGCTGAAGCTTTCTTT. It codes for CASSPLGGSAEAFF.

The chain recombines TRBV3-1 (or the pseudogene TRBV3-2) with TRBJ1-1, with D perhaps TRBD1 (5 bases). V lost 4 bases and J lost 10, with 16 bases in between. The V gene's germline CDR1 is LGHDT and CDR2 YNNKEL (reference sequence). The CDR3 runs to 13 residues. CDR3 region: CASSPRRSGLAFF. CDR3 nucleotide sequence: TGTGCCAGCAGCCCTCGGCGGTCAGGGTTAGCTTTCTTT.

This sequence joins TRBV7-2 and TRBJ2-3; D might be TRBD2 (5 bases). The CDR3 has 13 amino acids. Looked up from germline, CDR1 is SGHTA and CDR2 is FQGNSA. Trimming stripped 5 bases from V and 7 bases from J, with 13 bases between. This chain's CDR3 is CASSQSAGNTQYF. The CDR3 bases are TGTGCCAGCAGCCAGTCCGCCGGGAATACGCAGTATTTT.

This clone showed up just a few times. The chain uses TRBV19 and TRBJ2-2; weak D call: TRBD2 (6 bases). Trimming removed 3 bases from V and 3 bases from J, with 11 bases in between. This CDR3 has 15 residues. Per the germline V gene, CDR1 is LNHDA and CDR2 is SQIVND (reference sequence). The DNA for the CDR3 is TGTGCCAGTAGTATTCGGGAGACGCACACCGGGGAGCTGTTTTTT. Translated: CASSIRETHTGELFF.

V is TRBV9 and J is TRBJ2-7; the D gene is possibly TRBD1 (6 bases). Trimming pared 0 bases from V and 4 bases from J, leaving 11 bases between. This CDR3 has 14 amino acids. Germline-derived CDR1 and CDR2 are SGDLS and YYNGEE. The DNA for the CDR3 is TGTGCCAGCAGCGTAGACGGACAGACTTACGAGCAGTACTTC. Its translation: CASSVDGQTYEQYF.

This clone came up a few times. The genes are TRBV27 and TRBJ2-5; 7 bases agree with TRBD1. The trim removed 5 bases at V and 4 bases at J, leaving 10 bases unmatched. Germline loops: CDR1 MNHEY, CDR2 SMNVEV (reference sequence). This CDR3 region has 15 residues. The CDR3 protein is CASSPQDRVRETQYF. CDR3 DNA sequence: TGTGCCAGCAGTCCTCAAGACAGGGTCCGAGAGACCCAGTACTTC.

V is TRBV2 and J is TRBJ1-2, with 8 nucleotides matching TRBD1. This CDR3 comprises 15 residues. Trimming at V came to 6 bases and at J to 5 bases, leaving 11 bases not matched to a gene. Germline CDR1 and CDR2: SNHLY and FYNNEI. In DNA form, the CDR3 reads TGTGCCAGCAGATCACCGGGAAACAGGGGGTATGGCTACACCTTC. Protein: CASRSPGNRGYGYTF.

This chain joins TRBV3-1 (or the pseudogene TRBV3-2) and TRBJ1-1, with TRBD1 identical over 9 bases. Germline loops: CDR1 LGHDT, CDR2 YNNKEL (reference sequence). V was clipped by 1 base and J by 10 bases; unmatched bases: 7. This CDR3 contains 14 residues. The CDR3: CASSQGDREQGAFF. For the CDR3, the DNA is TGTGCCAGCAGCCAAGGGGACAGGGAACAAGGAGCTTTCTTT.

The V gene is TRBV30, the J gene TRBJ1-1; the D is unclear. V was clipped by 3 bases and J by 4 bases, with 15 bases between them. Per the germline V gene, CDR1 is GTSNPN and CDR2 is SVGIG (reference sequence). The CDR3 loop spans 14 amino acids. The CDR3 DNA follows: TGTGCCTGGAGCCCGGGGTACGATGTCACTGAAGCTTTCTTT. It encodes CAWSPGYDVTEAFF.

The J gene is TRBJ2-7, the V gene TRBV5-1; D possibly corresponds to TRBD2 (6 bases). CDR1 is SGHRS and CDR2 is YFSETQ in the germline V gene. The CDR3 consists of 14 residues. With 4 bases removed from V and 6 bases from J, the gap between germline ends came to 17 bases. CDR3 amino acids: CASSPLTGVSEQYV. The CDR3 nucleotides are TGCGCCAGCAGCCCCTTAACGGGGGTGAGCGAGCAGTACGTC.

CDR3 region: CASRGGGASPRTPYGYTF. The CDR3 DNA reads TGTGCCAGCAGGGGGGGAGGGGCGTCCCCACGAACCCCCTATGGCTACACCTTC. This chain links TRBV9 with TRBJ1-2, with D possibly TRBD1 on 5 matching bases. The V gene lost 5 bases and the J gene lost 4 bases, with 27 bases spanning the gap. This CDR3 spans 18 amino acids. CDR1 is SGDLS and CDR2 is YYNGEE in the germline V gene.

The V call is TRBV27, the J call TRBJ2-4; D possibly corresponds to TRBD1 (6 bases). The CDR3 has 17 residues. Looked up from germline, CDR1 is MNHEY and CDR2 is SMNVEV (reference sequence). Trimming removed 4 bases at V and 2 bases at J, with 18 bases between. The CDR3 nucleotides read TGTGCCAGCAGTTCTTACACTATGGGACAATCCAAAAACATTCAGTACTTC. Encoded protein: CASSSYTMGQSKNIQYF.

V gene TRBV3-1 (or the pseudogene TRBV3-2) combines with J gene TRBJ1-1; D is undetermined. Deletions cut 6 bases from V and 1 base from J, with 6 bases between. Germline V gives CDR1 LGHDT, CDR2 YNNKEL (reference sequence). The CDR3 is 12 residues long. CDR3 nucleotide sequence: TGTGCCAGCAGTCCAGGGAACACTGAAGCTTTCTTT. It yields the protein CASSPGNTEAFF.

This clone appeared many times. The chain combines TRBV5-6 with TRBJ1-5; D unclear. Trimming removed 4 bases from V and 5 bases from J, with 7 bases in between. The CDR3 has 12 residues. Looked up from germline, CDR1 is SGHDT and CDR2 is YYEEEE. CDR3 sequence (DNA): TGTGCCAGCAGCCCCCTCGATCAGCCCCAGCATTTT. Translated: CASSPLDQPQHF. The full variable domain, rest sourced from reference TRBV5-6 and TRBJ1-5, is DAGVTQSPTHLIKTRGQQVTLRCSPKSGHDTVSWYQQALGQGPQFIFQYYEEEERQRGNFPDRFSGHQFPNYSSELNVNALLLGDSALYLCASSPLDQPQHFGDGTRLSIL.

The chain carries TRBV5-1 and TRBJ2-3; 8 nucleotides agree with TRBD1. From germline, CDR1 is SGHRS and CDR2 YFSETQ. After removal of 1 base from V and 1 base from J, the junction contained 2 bases not matched to a gene. The CDR3 runs to 15 residues. CDR3 nucleotide sequence: TGCGCCAGCAGCTTGAACAGGGGGGGCACAGATACGCAGTATTTT. Amino acids: CASSLNRGGTDTQYF.

The chain recombines TRBV6-5 with TRBJ1-2; D is possibly TRBD1 (6 bases). This CDR3 spans 15 amino acids. The V and J ends lost 6 bases and 8 bases respectively, with 22 bases between them. The germline CDR1 and CDR2 sequences are MNHEY and SVGAGI. CDR3 nucleotide sequence: TGTGCCAGCAGCCTGAGAAACAGGGTTAAGGGGGGCTACACCTTC. Encoded protein: CASSLRNRVKGGYTF.

This clone was seen a single time. The chain couples TRBV11-3 to TRBJ2-7, with D perhaps TRBD2 (6 bases). The CDR3 is made up of 15 amino acids. The germline V gene has CDR1 SGHNT and CDR2 YENEEA. Trimming pared 5 bases from V and 3 bases from J, leaving 17 bases between. The CDR3 sequence is CASSPPGVGSYEQYF. The CDR3 DNA is TGTGCCAGCAGCCCCCCGGGGGTCGGGAGCTACGAGCAGTACTTC.

This chain links TRBV2 with TRBJ1-1, with a weak D call TRBD1 (5 bases). Trimming took off 6 bases at V and 5 bases at J, with 25 bases between the two ends. The germline gives CDR1 SNHLY, CDR2 FYNNEI. The CDR3 runs to 17 residues. CDR3 loop: CASREYDNYRLETEAFF. The CDR3 nucleotides are TGTGCCAGCAGAGAGTACGATAATTACAGGCTTGAGACTGAAGCTTTCTTT.

CDR3 residues: CASNLGTDRGQPQHF. The CDR3 bases are TGTGCCAGCAACCTAGGGACAGATCGGGGTCAGCCCCAGCATTTT. The V call is TRBV2, the J call TRBJ1-5; 7 nucleotides align to TRBD1. J lost 6 bases, V lost 7 bases, and 12 bases had no gene match. From germline, CDR1 is SNHLY and CDR2 FYNNEI. This CDR3 has 15 residues. The entire variable domain, with the rest obtained from reference TRBV2 and TRBJ1-5, is as follows: EPEVTQTPSHQVTQMGQEVILRCVPISNHLYFYWYRQILGQKVEFLVSFYNNEISEKSEIFDDQFSVERPDGSNFTLKIRSTKLEDSAMYFCASNLGTDRGQPQHFGDGTRLSIL.

CDR3 sequence: CASSVATSGGELFF. The CDR3 DNA is TGTGCCAGCAGCGTAGCTACTAGCGGCGGGGAGCTGTTTTTT. This chain connects TRBV9 to TRBJ2-2, with 8 bases that match TRBD2. Trimming removed 0 bases from V and 7 bases from J; junction bases left unmatched: 2. The CDR3 is 14 amino acids. Germline V gene data show CDR1 as SGDLS and CDR2 as YYNGEE.

As DNA, the CDR3 is TGCGCCAGCAGCAGAAATTCAGGTCAGCCCCAGCATTTT. This codes for CASSRNSGQPQHF. The chain combines TRBV5-1 with TRBJ1-5, with unresolved D. Germline CDR1 SGHRS, CDR2 YFSETQ. This CDR3 comprises 13 residues. V dropped 4 bases and J dropped 6 bases, with 11 bases sitting between them.

The chain has TRBV11-2 and TRBJ1-5; possibly TRBD1 for D (5 bases). The germline V gene has CDR1 SGHAT and CDR2 FQNNGV. This CDR3 is built from 13 residues. Trimming shortened V by 1 base and J by 4 bases, and 5 bases separated the two germline ends. CDR3 DNA: TGTGCCAGCAGCTTAGGACAGAATCAGCCCCAGCATTTT. Its protein is CASSLGQNQPQHF.

V is TRBV4-3 and J is TRBJ1-2, with D hard to call. V lost 0 bases to trimming and J lost 7 bases, with 12 bases between them. This CDR3 is built from 14 residues. Per the germline V gene, CDR1 is LGHNA and CDR2 is YSLEER. CDR3 residues: CASSQDSGGFGYTF. The CDR3 DNA sequence: TGCGCCAGCAGCCAAGATTCGGGAGGGTTTGGCTACACCTTC.

This rearrangement joins TRBV19 to TRBJ2-7; the match to TRBD1 covers 9 bases. CDR1 and CDR2 (germline): LNHDA, SQIVND (reference sequence). Unmatched junction bases numbered 3, after V lost 3 bases and J lost 6 bases. The CDR3 runs to 13 residues. The CDR3 nucleotides are TGTGCCAGTAGTATTGGGACAGGGAGCGAGCAGTACGTC. The encoded protein is CASSIGTGSEQYV.

The chain uses TRBV29-1 and TRBJ2-1; 9 bases are a match to TRBD2. J was trimmed by 7 bases and V by 4 bases; bases with no gene match: 11. The CDR3 runs to 15 residues. Germline values: CDR1 SQVTM, CDR2 ANQGSEA. This CDR3 reads CSVGRRGTSWNEQFF. CDR3 sequence (DNA): TGCAGCGTTGGGCGCCGAGGGACTAGCTGGAATGAGCAGTTCTTC.

The rearrangement uses TRBV18 and TRBJ2-3, with 7 bases matching TRBD2. V lost 3 bases to trimming and J lost 4 bases; unmatched junction nucleotides: 13. This CDR3 contains 17 residues. Germline assignment: CDR1 KGHSH and CDR2 LQKENI. CDR3: CASSPITSDLPSDTQYF. The CDR3 nucleotides read TGTGCCAGCTCACCGATTACTAGCGATCTACCGTCAGATACGCAGTATTTT.

A single count supports this clone. The CDR3 reads CASSPAGALSYEQYF. In nucleotides, the CDR3 is TGTGCCAGCAGCCCTGCAGGTGCCCTCTCCTACGAGCAGTACTTC. This chain joins TRBV5-8 and TRBJ2-7; D is ambiguous. The CDR3 extends over 15 amino acids. V was pared by 4 bases and J by 0 bases, with 14 bases between. Per the germline V gene, CDR1 is SGHTS and CDR2 is YDEGEE.